This T cell receptor (beta chain) is drawn from a study of beta chain features in type 1 diabetes. Findings and caveats of the study: All four CD4+ subsets of Type 1 diabetes patients contained TCRB CDR3s that were moderately but significantly shorter.

The CDR3 is 14 residues long. V shed 5 bases and J 5 bases; nucleotides not matched to a gene: 8. The germline V gene has CDR1 LNHDA and CDR2 SQIVND (reference sequence). In regard to this clone: Its matching antigen is unknown.

Every isolated RNA sample was fully reverse transcribed, so sequencing captured expressed TCRB transcripts. The method was immunoSEQ multiplex PCR; TCRdb's version includes in-frame clones alone and lacks a portion of them. The sample yields 250,000 to 350,000 clones, roughly 9.6% seen once. Specimen: naive CD4+ T cells from blood. The origin of this receptor is a woman aged 25 to 39 in good health. V and J are TRBV19 and TRBJ1-1, with TRBD1 matching 7 bases. The CDR3 region has the DNA TGTGCCAGTAGTGATCCAGGGGGACGTACTGAAGCTTTCTTT. Protein sequence: CASSDPGGRTEAFF.